Here is one TCR beta chain with its context. Its antigen is not identified. Via MiXCR, TCRdb re-called the 5' RACE reads, giving one row per CDR3 protein. The sample shows under 950,000 distinct CDR3 sequences, around 20% of them seen only once. The data stem from a study of CD8 T cells in ankylosing spondylitis. Study-wide findings and caveats: Seemingly characteristic of ankylosing spondylitis blood was a TCR beta motif consisting of about 8 highly homologous variants.

There are 16 residues in the CDR3. Unmatched junction bases numbered 12, after V lost 1 base and J lost 9 bases. Germline V gives CDR1 MGHRA, CDR2 YSYEKL. Input material: blood, either unsorted or a sorted T cell fraction (not recorded which). The sequence came from a male donor with ankylosing spondylitis. V usage is TRBV4-1 and J usage is TRBJ2-1, with TRBD1 matching 7 bases. CDR3 region: CASSQAGGHQSSEQFF. CDR3 DNA: TGCGCCAGCAGCCAAGCAGGGGGTCATCAATCAAGTGAGCAGTTCTTC.